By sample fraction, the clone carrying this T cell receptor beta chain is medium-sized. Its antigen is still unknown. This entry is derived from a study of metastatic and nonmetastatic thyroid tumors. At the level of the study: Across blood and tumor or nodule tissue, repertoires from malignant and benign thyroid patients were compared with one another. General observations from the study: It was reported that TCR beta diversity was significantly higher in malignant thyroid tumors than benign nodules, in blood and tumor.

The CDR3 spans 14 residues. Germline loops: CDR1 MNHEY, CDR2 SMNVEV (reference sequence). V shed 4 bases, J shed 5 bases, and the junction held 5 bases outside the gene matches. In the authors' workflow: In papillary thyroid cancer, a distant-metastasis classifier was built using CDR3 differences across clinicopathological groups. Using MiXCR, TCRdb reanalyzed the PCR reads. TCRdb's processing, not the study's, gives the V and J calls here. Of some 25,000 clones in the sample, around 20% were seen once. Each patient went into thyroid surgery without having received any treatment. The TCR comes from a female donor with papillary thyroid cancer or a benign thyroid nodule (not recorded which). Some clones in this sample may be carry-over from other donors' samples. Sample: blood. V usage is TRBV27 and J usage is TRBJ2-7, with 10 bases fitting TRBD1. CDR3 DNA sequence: TGTGCCAGCAGTTGGGGGGACAGGGGACACGAGCAGTACTTC. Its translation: CASSWGDRGHEQYF.